This T cell receptor beta chain was recorded in a study of blood T cell repertoires in COVID-19. V lost 5 bases and J lost 2, with 9 bases in between. This CDR3 comprises 13 residues. The germline CDR1 and CDR2 sequences are MDHEN and SYDVKM. Original handling: Amplified reference gene primers provided the basis for estimating nucleated cell counts. Repertoires were generated with immunoSEQ multiplex PCR, while TCRdb's copy carries only in-frame clones and drops some. V and J calls and clone size are those listed in that table; D and trimming were worked out from the DNA. The profile shows about 100,000 clones, roughly 87% of them singletons.

Sequenced input: peripheral blood. The sequence came from a man between 25 and 39 years old in a cohort sampled during active COVID-19. The genes are TRBV28 and TRBJ1-2; D is possibly TRBD1 (5 bases). Written as DNA, the CDR3 is TGTGCCAGCAGTACGACAGAAAACTATGGCTACACCTTC. This translates into CASSTTENYGYTF.